The 22 T cell receptor beta chains below come from one sample, sequenced in a study of beta chain features in type 1 diabetes. Study-level findings and limits: TCRB CDR3s from Type 1 diabetes patients were moderately but significantly shorter in all four CD4+ subsets.

Sequencing targeted expressed TCRB transcripts, as all isolated RNA had been reverse transcribed. Profiled with immunoSEQ multiplex PCR; TCRdb holds only in-frame clones, not every one. The data show under 250,000 clones, approximately 15% seen once. The antigens for these receptors are not known. Sequenced sample: naive CD4+ T cells from blood. Every receptor here comes from a man younger than 40 with type 1 diabetes.

This clone appeared a few times. The rearrangement links TRBV18 to TRBJ1-1; 7 nucleotides line up with TRBD1. This CDR3 spans 15 amino acids. Germline values: CDR1 KGHSH, CDR2 LQKENI. Trimming at V came to 6 bases and at J to 1 base, leaving 8 bases not matched to a gene. CDR3 protein: CASSPPGTANTEAFF. Here the CDR3 DNA reads TGTGCCAGCTCCCCGCCGGGGACAGCGAACACTGAAGCTTTCTTT.

The chain is built from TRBV11-2 and TRBJ2-5; 8 bases match TRBD1. The CDR3 is 16 amino acids. Trimming took 5 bases from V and 6 from J; bases not matched to a gene: 14. In germline, CDR1 is SGHAT, CDR2 FQNNGV. The CDR3 bases are TGTGCCAGCAGCGAGGGCCCCGGGACAGGATGGCAGACCCAGTACTTC. Translating gives CASSEGPGTGWQTQYF. The complete variable domain, with remaining parts taken from reference TRBV11-2 and TRBJ2-5, reads EAGVAQSPRYKIIEKRQSVAFWCNPISGHATLYWYQQILGQGPKLLIQFQNNGVVDDSQLPKDRFSAERLKGVDSTLKIQPAKLEDSAVYLCASSEGPGTGWQTQYFGPGTRLLVL.

This clone came up once. The chain links TRBV7-2 to TRBJ2-7; 10 positions agree with TRBD1. The germline gives CDR1 SGHTA, CDR2 FQGNSA. V lost 1 base and J lost 6; bases outside the gene matches: 6. CDR3 length: 15 amino acids. The CDR3 protein is CASSLVGDRGVEQYF. As DNA, the CDR3 is TGTGCCAGCAGCTTAGTAGGGGACAGGGGCGTCGAGCAGTACTTC.

This clone was recorded a few times. The chain recombines TRBV7-9 with TRBJ1-2; D possibly corresponds to TRBD1 (5 bases). The CDR3 sequence is 18 residues long. The germline gives CDR1 SEHNR, CDR2 FQNEAQ (reference sequence). The V end lost 0 bases, the J end lost 0 bases, and 17 bases lay between the germline ends. CDR3 DNA sequence: TGTGCCAGCAGCTTAGCGGTTTCGACAGCTGCTACTAACTATGGCTACACCTTC. Its protein product is CASSLAVSTAATNYGYTF.

The table lists this clone with a few counts. The CDR3 region has the DNA TGCAGCGTTGGACAGGGGAACAATCAGCCCCAGCATTTT. This encodes CSVGQGNNQPQHF. The genes are TRBV29-1 and TRBJ1-5; TRBD1 aligns across 8 bases. The CDR3 extends over 13 amino acids. Germline-derived CDR1 and CDR2 are SQVTM and ANQGSEA. V shed 4 bases, J shed 3 bases, and the junction held 2 bases outside the gene matches.

This clone showed up just a few times. The rearrangement links TRBV6-6 to TRBJ1-2; 9 bases agree with TRBD1. Germline V gene lookup returns CDR1 MNHNY and CDR2 SVGAGI (reference sequence). V gave up 6 bases and J gave up 6 bases; unmatched junction bases: 8. CDR3 size: 14 residues. The CDR3 sequence is CASRPTGGGNGYTF. The CDR3 DNA reads as TGTGCCAGCAGGCCGACAGGGGGAGGTAATGGCTACACCTTC.

The rearrangement links TRBV7-9 to TRBJ1-1; TRBD1 aligns across 9 bases. Trimming removed 4 bases from V and 5 bases from J; junction bases left unmatched: 8. The CDR3 spans 15 residues. Germline assignment: CDR1 SEHNR and CDR2 FQNEAQ (reference sequence). CDR3 bases: TGTGCCAGCAGCTCCATGGGACAGGGAGGGACTGAAGCTTTCTTT. Protein sequence: CASSSMGQGGTEAFF.

The rearrangement uses TRBV18 and TRBJ2-7; 7 nucleotides agree with TRBD1. The germline gives CDR1 KGHSH, CDR2 LQKENI. The V segment lost 3 bases and the J segment 3 bases; nucleotides outside the gene matches: 5. The CDR3 is 14 amino acids. In DNA form, the CDR3 reads TGTGCCAGCTCACCGTACGGACAGGACTACGAGCAGTACTTC. This sequence encodes CASSPYGQDYEQYF.

The chain recombines TRBV4-2 with TRBJ2-2; 14 bases align to TRBD2. CDR3 length equals 18 residues. CDR1 and CDR2 (germline): LGHNA, YNFKEQ. Trimming cost V 5 bases and J 5 bases; bases outside gene matches: 10. For the CDR3, the DNA is TGTGCCAGCAGCTCCGGGACTAGCGGGGGAGCAAGAACCGGGGAGCTGTTTTTT. Its translation: CASSSGTSGGARTGELFF.

This clone occurred a few times. The gene calls are TRBV12-5 and TRBJ1-5, with TRBD1 matching over 7 bases. With 5 bases clipped from V and 2 bases from J, the junction kept 6 bases outside the gene matches. CDR3 length equals 15 residues. CDR1 is LGHNT and CDR2 is FRNRAP in the germline V gene. CDR3 sequence reads: CASGTQGGGNQPQHF. The DNA of the CDR3 is TGTGCTAGTGGTACCCAGGGGGGTGGCAATCAGCCCCAGCATTTT.

This chain links TRBV7-2 with TRBJ1-4, with 8 bases identical to TRBD1. CDR1 is SGHTA, CDR2 FQGNSA, per germline. The CDR3 length is 14 residues. Trimming removed 5 bases from V and 7 bases from J; junction bases left unmatched: 6. The DNA for the CDR3 is TGTGCCAGCAGCCCGACAGGGGTTGGTGAAAAACTGTTTTTT. Translating it yields CASSPTGVGEKLFF.

This clone was counted between two and nine times. V and J are TRBV30 and TRBJ2-7; tentative D call: TRBD2 (6 bases). The CDR3 loop spans 14 amino acids. Germline CDR1 reads GTSNPN; CDR2 reads SVGIG (reference sequence). V lost 2 bases and J 3 bases, leaving 14 bases between the germline ends. The chain's CDR3 is CAWSIGGTFYEQYF. The CDR3 DNA reads as TGTGCCTGGAGTATTGGCGGGACTTTCTACGAGCAGTACTTC. The whole variable domain, filled in from reference TRBV30 and TRBJ2-7, reads SQTIHQWPATLVQPVGSPLSLECTVEGTSNPNLYWYRQAAGRGLQLLFYSVGIGQISSEVPQNLSASRPQDRQFILSSKKLLLSDSGFYLCAWSIGGTFYEQYFGPGTRLTVT.

The V call is TRBV6-6, the J call TRBJ2-7; 9 nucleotides align to TRBD2. This CDR3 has 15 amino acids. Germline V gene data show CDR1 as MNHNY and CDR2 as SVGAGI (reference sequence). The V segment lost 2 bases and the J segment 5 bases; nucleotides outside the gene matches: 7. The CDR3 DNA sequence: TGTGCCAGCAGTTACCGCGGGGGGGCCGCGGACGAGCAGTACTTC. Its translation is CASSYRGGAADEQYF.

This chain connects TRBV9 to TRBJ2-3; TRBD2 might be the D (6 bases). V was shortened by 2 bases and J by 0 bases, with 19 bases between the two germline ends. Looked up from germline, CDR1 is SGDLS and CDR2 is YYNGEE. The length of the CDR3 is 18 residues. This CDR3 is CASSVGNGGGTSTDTQYF. The CDR3 DNA reads as TGTGCCAGCAGCGTCGGGAATGGTGGGGGGACTAGCACAGATACGCAGTATTTT.

This clone appeared a few times. V and J are TRBV28 and TRBJ1-5; D is ambiguous. This CDR3 comprises 12 residues. Between the trimmed V and J ends, which lost 5 bases and 5 bases, there was a span of 7 bases. Germline CDR1 is MDHEN and CDR2 is SYDVKM. As DNA, the CDR3 is TGTGCCAGCAGTGGCCAATATCAGCCCCAGCATTTT. Translated, it gives CASSGQYQPQHF.

This clone was recorded a few times. The J gene is TRBJ1-1, the V gene TRBV28; D gene uncertain. V dropped 5 bases and J dropped 5 bases, with 18 bases sitting between them. This CDR3 region has 15 residues. Germline V lookup: CDR1 MDHEN, CDR2 SYDVKM. The CDR3 sequence is CASSTPSAGWTEAFF. As DNA, the CDR3 is TGTGCCAGCAGTACCCCCAGTGCGGGTTGGACTGAAGCTTTCTTT.

As to this clone: In the same sample, other DNA sequences code for this CDR3. The chain couples TRBV5-1 to TRBJ1-5; tentatively, D is TRBD1 (6 bases). CDR3 length: 13 residues. Germline V gives CDR1 SGHRS, CDR2 YFSETQ. The ends were cut back, 2 bases at V and 5 bases at J, with 8 bases in the middle. CDR3 residues: CASSLRTDQPQHF. CDR3 nucleotide sequence: TGCGCCAGCAGCTTAAGGACAGATCAGCCCCAGCATTTT.

The rearrangement links TRBV30 to TRBJ1-3; D is uncertain. The CDR3 has 12 amino acids. Looked up from germline, CDR1 is GTSNPN and CDR2 is SVGIG (reference sequence). Trimming cost V 3 bases and J 0 bases, with 3 bases left between them. The CDR3 is CAWSLSGNTIYF. The CDR3, as DNA: TGTGCCTGGAGCCTCTCTGGAAACACCATATATTTT. Supplemented by reference TRBV30 and TRBJ1-3, the full variable domain reads SQTIHQWPATLVQPVGSPLSLECTVEGTSNPNLYWYRQAAGRGLQLLFYSVGIGQISSEVPQNLSASRPQDRQFILSSKKLLLSDSGFYLCAWSLSGNTIYFGEGSWLTVV.

Only a few counts were recorded for this clone. The rearrangement links TRBV5-4 to TRBJ2-2; 8 bases match TRBD1. This CDR3 comprises 16 residues. Germline CDR1 is SGHNT and CDR2 is YYREEE (reference sequence). J gave up 0 bases and V 4 bases, and 5 bases lay outside the gene matches. The CDR3 region is CASSPPGQANTGELFF. Written as DNA, the CDR3 is TGTGCCAGCAGCCCACCGGGACAGGCGAACACCGGGGAGCTGTTTTTT. Combining the CDR3 with reference TRBV5-4 and TRBJ2-2 gives the whole variable domain ETGVTQSPTHLIKTRGQQVTLRCSSQSGHNTVSWYQQALGQGPQFIFQYYREEENGRGNFPPRFSGLQFPNYSSELNVNALELDDSALYLCASSPPGQANTGELFFGEGSRLTVL.

The chain couples TRBV30 to TRBJ2-7; 11 bases fit TRBD2. The CDR3 extends over 17 amino acids. Germline V gene sequence: CDR1 GTSNPN, CDR2 SVGIG (reference sequence). With 2 bases clipped from V and 0 bases from J, the junction kept 9 bases outside the gene matches. The CDR3 coding sequence is TGTGCCTGGAGTCACGGACTAGCGGGTTCCCGCTCCTACGAGCAGTACTTC. This codes for CAWSHGLAGSRSYEQYF.

The rearrangement links TRBV19 to TRBJ2-4; no reliable D call. CDR1 is LNHDA, CDR2 SQIVND, per germline (reference sequence). The CDR3 totals 13 residues. The V end was cut by 6 bases, the J end by 0 bases, with 6 bases between. This CDR3 is CASRDLAKNIQYF. For the CDR3, the DNA is TGTGCCAGTAGAGACTTAGCCAAAAACATTCAGTACTTC.

This clone appeared a few times. Other DNA sequences in this specimen translate into the identical CDR3. The rearrangement joins TRBV7-9 to TRBJ1-4; TRBD1 matches 8 bases. Germline values: CDR1 SEHNR, CDR2 FQNEAQ (reference sequence). V lost 6 bases to trimming and J lost 3 bases; unmatched junction nucleotides: 6. This CDR3 is 15 amino acids long. The DNA for the CDR3 is TGTGCCAGCAGTAGTGGACAGGGAGCTAATGAAAAACTGTTTTTT. Protein sequence: CASSSGQGANEKLFF.